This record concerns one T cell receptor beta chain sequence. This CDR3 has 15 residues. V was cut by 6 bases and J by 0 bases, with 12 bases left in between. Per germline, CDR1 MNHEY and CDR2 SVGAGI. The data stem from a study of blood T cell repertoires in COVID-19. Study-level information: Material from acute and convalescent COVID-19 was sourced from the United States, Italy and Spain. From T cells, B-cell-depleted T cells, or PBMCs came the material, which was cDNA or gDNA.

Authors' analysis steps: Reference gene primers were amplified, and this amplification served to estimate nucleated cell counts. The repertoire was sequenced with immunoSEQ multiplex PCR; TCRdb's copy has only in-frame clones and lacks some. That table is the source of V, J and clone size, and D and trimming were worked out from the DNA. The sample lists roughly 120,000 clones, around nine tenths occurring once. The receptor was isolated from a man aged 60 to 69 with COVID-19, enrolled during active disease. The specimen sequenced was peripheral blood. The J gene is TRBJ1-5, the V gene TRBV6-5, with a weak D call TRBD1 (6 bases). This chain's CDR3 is CASRTYRDSNQPQHF. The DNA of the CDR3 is TGTGCCAGCAGAACTTACAGGGATAGCAATCAGCCCCAGCATTTT.